This is a list of T cell receptor beta chains from one sample in a study of CD4 T cell repertoires in COVID-19. Data came from immunoSEQ multiplex PCR; TCRdb stores just in-frame clones and leaves some out. Seen here are approximately 75,000 clones, about 80% observed once, and the top ten hold around 0.6%. The sequencing used CD4+ T cells from peripheral blood, collected after recovery from COVID-19. The source of these receptors is a human donor who had COVID-19. Both conserved end residues are part of each CDR3. A D gene is named only where the DNA matches it firmly. Clone sizes are given selectively: once, few, many, or a class where the clone is expanded.

clone size	V gene	D gene	J gene	CDR3 DNA	CDR3 protein
.	TRBV12-5	.	TRBJ2-5	TGTGCTAGTGGTGCCCGGGACGTTCCGTCCCAGTACTTC	CASGARDVPSQYF
.	TRBV3-1/TRBV3-2	TRBD1	TRBJ1-2	TGTGCCAGCAGCCGCCCCTGGGACAGGAGTGGCTACACCTTC	CASSRPWDRSGYTF
.	TRBV28	.	TRBJ1-5	TGTGCCAGCACCGGGGGGCTAGATCAGCCCCAGCATTTT	CASTGGLDQPQHF
once	TRBV2	.	TRBJ2-7	TGTGCCAGCAGTGAAATGGGCGTCATGAGGGAGCAGTACTTC	CASSEMGVMREQYF
.	TRBV27	TRBD1	TRBJ1-5	TGTGCCAGCAGTTTCAGGGGGGGGCAGCCCCAGCATTTT	CASSFRGGQPQHF
few	TRBV9	.	TRBJ2-2	TGTGCCAGCAGCGTAGCTACAGGGACCACCGGGGAGCTGTTTTTT	CASSVATGTTGELFF
.	TRBV7-9	.	TRBJ1-2	TGTGCCAGCAGTGTGACAGATAACTATGGCTACACCTTC	CASSVTDNYGYTF
.	TRBV5-6	TRBD1	TRBJ1-4	TGTGCCAGCAGCTTATTTTCCTCGGACAGGGGAGCAACTAATGAAAAACTGTTTTTT	CASSLFSSDRGATNEKLFF
.	TRBV21-1	.	TRBJ2-7	TGTGCCAGCACCGGCGGGAACTTCTACGAGCAGTACTTC	CASTGGNFYEQYF
.	TRBV6-1	.	TRBJ1-5	TGTGCCAGCAGTGGGGTCCCGCCGAGGACCGATAGCAATCAGCCCCAGCATTTT	CASSGVPPRTDSNQPQHF
.	TRBV18	TRBD1	TRBJ1-6	TGTGCCAGCTCACAGCAGGGGGGAAATTCACCCCTCCACTTT	CASSQQGGNSPLHF
.	TRBV6-5	.	TRBJ2-7	TGTGCCAGCAGTTCGCTGACGGGGTACGAGCAGTACTTC	CASSSLTGYEQYF
.	TRBV24-1	.	TRBJ2-7	TGTGCCACCAGTGATTCGGACATGCCCTCCTACGAGCAGTACTTC	CATSDSDMPSYEQYF
.	TRBV29-1	.	TRBJ2-3	TGCAGCGTAGGCCCGGGGTTGAGGTCCGCAGATACGCAGTATTTT	CSVGPGLRSADTQYF
.	TRBV9	.	TRBJ1-6	TGTGCCAGCAGCGTAGATTACAGGGAGGATTCACCCCTCCACTTT	CASSVDYREDSPLHF
.	TRBV4-2	TRBD2	TRBJ2-3	TGTGCCAGCAGCCAGCTTCCGAGCGGGGGGGCCGCAGATACGCAGTATTTT	CASSQLPSGGAADTQYF
.	TRBV4-2	.	TRBJ2-3	TGTGCCAGCAGCCAGGAAGACCCCGATACGCAGTATTTT	CASSQEDPDTQYF